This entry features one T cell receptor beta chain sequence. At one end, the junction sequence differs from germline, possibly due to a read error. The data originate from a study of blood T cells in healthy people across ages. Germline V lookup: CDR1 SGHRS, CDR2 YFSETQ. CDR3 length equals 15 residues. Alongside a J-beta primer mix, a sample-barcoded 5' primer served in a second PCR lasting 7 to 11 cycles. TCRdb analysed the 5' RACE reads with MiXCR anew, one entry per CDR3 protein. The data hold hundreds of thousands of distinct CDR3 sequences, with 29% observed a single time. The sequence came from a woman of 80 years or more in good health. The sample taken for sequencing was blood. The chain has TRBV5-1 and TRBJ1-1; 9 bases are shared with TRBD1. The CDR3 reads CASSIDRGMNTGAFF. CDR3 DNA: TGCGCCAGCAGCATCGACAGGGGGATGAACACTGGAGCTTTCTTT. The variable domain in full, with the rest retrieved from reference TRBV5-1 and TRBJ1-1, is KAGVTQTPRYLIKTRGQQVTLSCSPISGHRSVSWYQQTPGQGLQFLFEYFSETQRNKGNFPGRFSGRQFSNSRSEMNVSTLELGDSALYLCASSIDRGMNTGAFFGQGTRLTVV.